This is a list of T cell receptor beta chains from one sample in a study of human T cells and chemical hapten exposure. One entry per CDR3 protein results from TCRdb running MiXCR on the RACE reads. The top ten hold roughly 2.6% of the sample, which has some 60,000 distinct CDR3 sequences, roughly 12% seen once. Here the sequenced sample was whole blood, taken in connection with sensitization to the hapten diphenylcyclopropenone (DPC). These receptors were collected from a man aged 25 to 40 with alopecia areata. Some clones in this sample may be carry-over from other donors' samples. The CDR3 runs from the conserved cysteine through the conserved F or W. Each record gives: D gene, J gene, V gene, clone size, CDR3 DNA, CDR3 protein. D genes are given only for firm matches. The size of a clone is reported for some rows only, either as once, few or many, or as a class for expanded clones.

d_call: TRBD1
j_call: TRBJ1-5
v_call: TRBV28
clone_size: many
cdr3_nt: TGTGCCAGCAGCCGCGACGGGACAGGGAAATATAGCAATCAGCCCCAGCATTTT
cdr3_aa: CASSRDGTGKYSNQPQHF

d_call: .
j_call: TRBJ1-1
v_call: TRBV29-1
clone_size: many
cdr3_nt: TGCAGCGGCGAAGTCCAGGGGAACACTGAAGCTTTCTTT
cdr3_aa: CSGEVQGNTEAFF

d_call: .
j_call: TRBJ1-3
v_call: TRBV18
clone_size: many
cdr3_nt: TGTGCCAGCTCACCACTCGCGCAGGGGACGGGCGGAAACACCATATATTTT
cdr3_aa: CASSPLAQGTGGNTIYF

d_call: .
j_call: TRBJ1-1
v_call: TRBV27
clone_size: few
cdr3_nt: TGTGCCAGCAGTTTAAGTACAGGGATACGAGGAGCTTTCTTT
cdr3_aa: CASSLSTGIRGAFF

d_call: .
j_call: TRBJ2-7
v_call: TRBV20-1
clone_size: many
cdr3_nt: TGCAGTGCCGTCCCCCCGACCTACGAGCAGTACTTC
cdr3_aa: CSAVPPTYEQYF

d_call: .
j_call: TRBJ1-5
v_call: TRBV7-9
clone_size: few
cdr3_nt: TGTGCCAGCAGCTTAAGCCTCCGGGATCAGCCCCAGCATTTT
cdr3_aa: CASSLSLRDQPQHF

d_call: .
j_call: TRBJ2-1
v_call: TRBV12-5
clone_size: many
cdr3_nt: TGTGCTAGTGGGGGTGGTGCCCATCTCCATGAGCAGTTCTTC
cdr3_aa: CASGGGAHLHEQFF

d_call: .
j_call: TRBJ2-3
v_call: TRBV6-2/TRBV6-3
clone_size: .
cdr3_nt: TGTGCCAGCAGTTTCGTGGGGGCCCGAGATACGCAGTATTTT
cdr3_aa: CASSFVGARDTQYF

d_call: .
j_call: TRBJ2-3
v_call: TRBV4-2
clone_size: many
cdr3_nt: TGTGCCAGCAGCCAAGATGGTACAGGCACAGATACGCAGTATTTT
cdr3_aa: CASSQDGTGTDTQYF

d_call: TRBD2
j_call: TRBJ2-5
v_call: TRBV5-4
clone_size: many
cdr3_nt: TGTGCCAGCAGCCCCAATAGCGGGGGTTACCAAGAGACCCAGTACTTC
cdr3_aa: CASSPNSGGYQETQYF

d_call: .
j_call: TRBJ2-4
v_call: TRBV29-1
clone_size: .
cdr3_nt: TGCAGCGTTGAAGGGGACATTCAGTACTTC
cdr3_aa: CSVEGDIQYF

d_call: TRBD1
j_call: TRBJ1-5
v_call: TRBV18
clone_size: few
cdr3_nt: TGTGCCAGCTCACCAACGGGACAGAGGGTCAATCAGCCCCAGCATTTT
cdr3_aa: CASSPTGQRVNQPQHF

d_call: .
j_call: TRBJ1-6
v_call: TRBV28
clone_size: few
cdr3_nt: TGTGCCAGCAGTTCCCCCAGGAGCTCCTATAATTCACCCCTCCACTTT
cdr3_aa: CASSSPRSSYNSPLHF

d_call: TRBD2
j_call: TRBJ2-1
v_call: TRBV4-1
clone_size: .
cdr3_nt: TGCGCCAGCAGCCAAGATCCAGCGGGGGGCCTGAATGAGCAGTTCTTC
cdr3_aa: CASSQDPAGGLNEQFF

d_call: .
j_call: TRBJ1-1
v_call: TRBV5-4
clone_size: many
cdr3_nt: TGTGCCAGCAGCTCGACACACACAGGGAAGGGAGAAGCTTTCTTT
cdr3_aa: CASSSTHTGKGEAFF

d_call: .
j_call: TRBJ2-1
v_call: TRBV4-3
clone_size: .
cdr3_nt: TGCGCCAGCAGCCAAGATCACGGGCCGGGGTTCTTC
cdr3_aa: CASSQDHGPGFF

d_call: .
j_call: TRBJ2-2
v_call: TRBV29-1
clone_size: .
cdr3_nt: TGCAGCGTCCCTGGGAGATACACCGGGGAGCTGTTTTTT
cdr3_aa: CSVPGRYTGELFF

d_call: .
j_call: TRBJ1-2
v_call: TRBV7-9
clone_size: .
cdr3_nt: TGTGCCAGCAGCTTAGGACAGGAGTATGGCTACACCTTC
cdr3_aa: CASSLGQEYGYTF

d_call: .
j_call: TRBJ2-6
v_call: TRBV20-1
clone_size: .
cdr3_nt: TGCAGTGCTAGAGTGGGGCGTCCCTCTGGGGCCAACGTCCTGACTTTC
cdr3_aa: CSARVGRPSGANVLTF

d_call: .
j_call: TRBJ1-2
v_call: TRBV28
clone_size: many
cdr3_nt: TGTGCCAGCAGTTTAGAGTCGGGAGGCTACACCTTC
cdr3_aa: CASSLESGGYTF

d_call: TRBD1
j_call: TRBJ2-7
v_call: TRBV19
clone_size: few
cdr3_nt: TGTGCCAGTCGAAAGGCAGGGGGCACCTACGAGCAGTACTTC
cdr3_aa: CASRKAGGTYEQYF

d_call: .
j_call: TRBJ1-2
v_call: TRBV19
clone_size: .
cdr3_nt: TGTGCCAGTAGTATCTGGATGGTTGGGATTGACTATGGCTACACCTTC
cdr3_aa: CASSIWMVGIDYGYTF

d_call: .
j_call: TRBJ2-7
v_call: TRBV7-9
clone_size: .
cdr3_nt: TGTGCCAGCAGCCCCAGGGGTCGGACATCCCCCGAGCAGTACTTC
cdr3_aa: CASSPRGRTSPEQYF

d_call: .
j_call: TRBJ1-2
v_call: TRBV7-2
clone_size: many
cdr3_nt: TGTGCCAGCAGCTTATATCAAGGCCGCTATGGCTACACCTTC
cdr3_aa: CASSLYQGRYGYTF

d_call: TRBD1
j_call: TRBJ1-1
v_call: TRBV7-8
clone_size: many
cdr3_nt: TGTGCCAGCAGCCCGCAGGGGGCTAGTACTGAAGCTTTCTTT
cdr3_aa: CASSPQGASTEAFF

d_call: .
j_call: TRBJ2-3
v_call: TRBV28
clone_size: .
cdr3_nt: TGTGCCAGCAGTCTCTCGGCAGATACGCAGTATTTT
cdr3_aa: CASSLSADTQYF

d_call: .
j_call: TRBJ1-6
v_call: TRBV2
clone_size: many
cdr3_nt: TGTGCCAGCAGTTTACAGGGTTTGTGGAATTCACCCCTCCACTTT
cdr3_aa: CASSLQGLWNSPLHF

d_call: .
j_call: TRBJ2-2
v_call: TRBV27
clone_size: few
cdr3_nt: TGTGCCAGCACCTCAGGAGGGGGGCTTGACACCGGGGAGCTGTTTTTT
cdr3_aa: CASTSGGGLDTGELFF

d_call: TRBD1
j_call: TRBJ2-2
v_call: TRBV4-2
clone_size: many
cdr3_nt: TGTGCCAGCAGCCAGTCCTTAGGGGGCCCCTCCGGGGAGCTGTTTTTT
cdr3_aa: CASSQSLGGPSGELFF

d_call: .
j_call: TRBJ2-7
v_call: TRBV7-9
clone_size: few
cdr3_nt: TGTGCCAGCAGCTTAGATGTTAGCGGCTACGAGCAGTACTTC
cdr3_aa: CASSLDVSGYEQYF

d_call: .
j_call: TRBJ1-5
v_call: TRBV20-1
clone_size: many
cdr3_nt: TGCAGTGCTAGAGAGGGCCGTATAAATCAGCCCCAGCATTTT
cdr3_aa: CSAREGRINQPQHF

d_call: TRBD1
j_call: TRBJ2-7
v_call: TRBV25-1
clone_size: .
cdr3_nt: TGTGCCAGCAGTGGCAGACCGGGACAGGGAAAAAGCTACGAGCAGTACTTC
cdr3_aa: CASSGRPGQGKSYEQYF

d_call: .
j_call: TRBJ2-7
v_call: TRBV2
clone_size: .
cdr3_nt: TGTGCCAGCAGCTACGAGTCCCAGGAGGACTACGAGCAGTACTTC
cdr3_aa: CASSYESQEDYEQYF

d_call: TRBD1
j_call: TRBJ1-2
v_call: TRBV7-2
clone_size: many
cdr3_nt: TGTGCCAGCAGCTTAGTGCGTAGGGGACAGAATTTGTATGGCTACACCTTC
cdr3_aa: CASSLVRRGQNLYGYTF

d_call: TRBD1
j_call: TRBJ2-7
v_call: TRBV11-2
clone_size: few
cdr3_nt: TGTGCCAGCAGCCAAGGGACAGGGGGTACCTACGAGCAGTACTTC
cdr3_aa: CASSQGTGGTYEQYF

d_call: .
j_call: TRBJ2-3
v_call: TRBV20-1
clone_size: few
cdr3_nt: TGCAGTGCTAGAGATTCCTGGGTAGATACGCAGTATTTT
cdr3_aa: CSARDSWVDTQYF

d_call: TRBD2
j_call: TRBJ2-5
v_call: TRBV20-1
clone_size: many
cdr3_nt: TGCAGTGCTAGGGAGCGGGACTTCCAAGAGACCCAGTACTTC
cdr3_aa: CSARERDFQETQYF

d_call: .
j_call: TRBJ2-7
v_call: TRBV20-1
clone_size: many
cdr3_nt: TGCAGTGCTCCGAGACAGGAAAATACCTACGAGCAGTACTTC
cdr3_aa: CSAPRQENTYEQYF

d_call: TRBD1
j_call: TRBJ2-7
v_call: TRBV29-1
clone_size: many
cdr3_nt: TGCAGCGTTAGGGACAGAGCTTCCTACGAGCAGTACTTC
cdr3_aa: CSVRDRASYEQYF

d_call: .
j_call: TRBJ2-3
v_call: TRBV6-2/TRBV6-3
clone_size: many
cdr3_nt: TGTGCCAGCAGAAGGGTTCAGCAAGATACAGATACGCAGTATTTT
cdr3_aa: CASRRVQQDTDTQYF

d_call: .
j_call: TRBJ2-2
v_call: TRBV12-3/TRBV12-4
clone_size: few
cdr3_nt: TGTGCCAGCAGTCCGAGCCGGGCCGGGGAGCTGTTTTTT
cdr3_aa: CASSPSRAGELFF

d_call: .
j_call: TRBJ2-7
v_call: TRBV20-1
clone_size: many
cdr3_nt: TGCAGTGCTAGTCCGGGTTCGGGCGAGCAGTACTTC
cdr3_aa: CSASPGSGEQYF

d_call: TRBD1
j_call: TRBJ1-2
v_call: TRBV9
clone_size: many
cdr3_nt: TGTGCCAGCGGACAGGCGTTTAACTATGGCTACACCTTC
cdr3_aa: CASGQAFNYGYTF

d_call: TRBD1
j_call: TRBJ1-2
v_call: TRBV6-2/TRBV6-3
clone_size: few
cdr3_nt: TGTGCCAGCAGAACTAGGGACAGGTACAACTATGGCTACACCTTC
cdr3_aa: CASRTRDRYNYGYTF

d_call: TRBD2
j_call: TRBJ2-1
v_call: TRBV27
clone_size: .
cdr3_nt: TGTGCCAGCAGTTTGCGGGAGAGCTCCTACAATGAGCAGTTCTTC
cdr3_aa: CASSLRESSYNEQFF

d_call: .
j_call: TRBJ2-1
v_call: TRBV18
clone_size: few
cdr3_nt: TGTGCCAGCTCACCTAGCCTGGACTCCTACAATGAGCAGTTCTTC
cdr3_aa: CASSPSLDSYNEQFF

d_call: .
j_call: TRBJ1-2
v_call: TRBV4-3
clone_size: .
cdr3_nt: TGCGCCAGCAGCCAAGATTTAACGATCCGGACCTATGGCTACACCTTC
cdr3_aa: CASSQDLTIRTYGYTF

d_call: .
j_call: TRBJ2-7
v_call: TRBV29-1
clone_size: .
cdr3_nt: TGCAGCGTTGTTGGTCGACAGTCCCCCGACGAGCAGTACTTC
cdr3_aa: CSVVGRQSPDEQYF

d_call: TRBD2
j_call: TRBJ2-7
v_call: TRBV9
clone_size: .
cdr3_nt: TGTGCCAGCAGCCTCCGGGAGGCCCCCTACGAGCAGTACTTC
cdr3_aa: CASSLREAPYEQYF

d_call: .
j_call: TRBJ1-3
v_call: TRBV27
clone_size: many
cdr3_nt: TGTGCCAGCAGTTTAGGCGGTTCTGGAAACACCATATATTTT
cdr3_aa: CASSLGGSGNTIYF

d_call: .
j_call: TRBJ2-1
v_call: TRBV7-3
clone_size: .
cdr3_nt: TGTGCCAGCAGCTTAGACCCGGCCTCCTACAATGAGCAGTTCTTC
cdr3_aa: CASSLDPASYNEQFF